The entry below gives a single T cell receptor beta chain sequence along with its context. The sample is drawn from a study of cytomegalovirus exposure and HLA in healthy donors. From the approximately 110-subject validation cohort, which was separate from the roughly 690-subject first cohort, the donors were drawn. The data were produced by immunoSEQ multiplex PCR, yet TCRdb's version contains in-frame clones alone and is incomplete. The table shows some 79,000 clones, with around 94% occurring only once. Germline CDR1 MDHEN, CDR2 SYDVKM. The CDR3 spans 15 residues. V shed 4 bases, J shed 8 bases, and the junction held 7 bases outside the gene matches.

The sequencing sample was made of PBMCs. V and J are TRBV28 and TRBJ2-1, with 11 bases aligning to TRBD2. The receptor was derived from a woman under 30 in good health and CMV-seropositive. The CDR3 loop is CASSSLAGGVDEQFF. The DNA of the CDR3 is TGTGCCAGCAGTTCATTAGCGGGAGGGGTCGATGAGCAGTTCTTC.